A selection of T cell receptor beta chains follows, all from one sample in a study of CD8+ T cells in alopecia areata. Measured with immunoSEQ multiplex PCR; TCRdb has only the in-frame clones, and not every one. The sample lists 200,000 to 250,000 clones, around 65% seen once, with around 3.9% in the top ten. The specimen comprised CD4+ T cells sorted from blood, sampled at week 4, from a patient treated with tofacitinib. The receptors come from a human donor with alopecia areata. Each CDR3 is given with its conserved first and last residue. D genes are given only for firm matches. Only some rows state a clone size, as once, few, many or a class for expanded clones.

clone_size: -
v_call: TRBV5-1
d_call: -
j_call: TRBJ1-2
cdr3_aa: CASSLAGRTNYGYTF
cdr3_nt: TGCGCCAGCAGCTTGGCGGGCCGTACTAACTATGGCTACACCTTC

clone_size: -
v_call: TRBV30
d_call: -
j_call: TRBJ2-1
cdr3_aa: CAWSISGSEQFF
cdr3_nt: TGTGCCTGGAGTATTTCAGGGAGTGAGCAGTTCTTC

clone_size: once
v_call: TRBV7-3
d_call: -
j_call: TRBJ2-3
cdr3_aa: CASSSTSSQADTQYF
cdr3_nt: TGTGCCAGCAGCTCCACTAGTTCCCAGGCAGATACGCAGTATTTT

clone_size: -
v_call: TRBV29-1
d_call: -
j_call: TRBJ1-1
cdr3_aa: CSVSQGAVVEAFF
cdr3_nt: TGCAGCGTGTCTCAGGGAGCGGTGGTTGAAGCTTTCTTT

clone_size: -
v_call: TRBV28
d_call: -
j_call: TRBJ1-4
cdr3_aa: CASSRGIGEKLFF
cdr3_nt: TGTGCCAGCAGTCGAGGGATTGGGGAAAAACTGTTTTTT

clone_size: -
v_call: TRBV7-3
d_call: TRBD2
j_call: TRBJ2-3
cdr3_aa: CASRSSGGSTDTQYF
cdr3_nt: TGTGCCAGCAGGTCTAGCGGGGGGAGCACAGATACGCAGTATTTT

clone_size: -
v_call: TRBV2
d_call: -
j_call: TRBJ1-1
cdr3_aa: CASREGETEAFF
cdr3_nt: TGTGCCAGCAGGGAGGGCGAGACTGAAGCTTTCTTT

clone_size: -
v_call: TRBV7-9
d_call: -
j_call: TRBJ2-5
cdr3_aa: CAIDQETQYF
cdr3_nt: TGTGCCATAGACCAGGAGACCCAGTACTTC

clone_size: few
v_call: TRBV29-1
d_call: -
j_call: TRBJ1-1
cdr3_aa: CSVDVLGNTEAFF
cdr3_nt: TGCAGCGTTGATGTCTTGGGGAACACTGAAGCTTTCTTT

clone_size: -
v_call: TRBV4-1
d_call: TRBD1
j_call: TRBJ1-2
cdr3_aa: CASSRPEKSRGQGYTF
cdr3_nt: TGCGCCAGCAGCCGCCCCGAGAAAAGCAGGGGGCAGGGCTACACCTTC

clone_size: -
v_call: TRBV7-7
d_call: -
j_call: TRBJ2-5
cdr3_aa: CASSLGRSFQETQYF
cdr3_nt: TGTGCTAGCAGCTTGGGTCGAAGCTTTCAGGAGACCCAGTACTTC

clone_size: many
v_call: TRBV2
d_call: TRBD2
j_call: TRBJ2-3
cdr3_aa: CASTSRTSVLTDTQYF
cdr3_nt: TGTGCCAGCACCTCTCGGACTAGCGTGCTCACAGATACGCAGTATTTT

clone_size: few
v_call: TRBV30
d_call: -
j_call: TRBJ2-3
cdr3_aa: CAWIEQGKGFSLDTQYF
cdr3_nt: TGTGCCTGGATTGAGCAGGGGAAGGGGTTTTCATTAGATACGCAGTATTTT

clone_size: -
v_call: TRBV30
d_call: -
j_call: TRBJ1-2
cdr3_aa: CAWSTSNYGYTF
cdr3_nt: TGTGCCTGGAGTACTTCTAACTATGGCTACACCTTC

clone_size: -
v_call: TRBV5-4
d_call: -
j_call: TRBJ2-3
cdr3_aa: CAAGLERGTDTQYF
cdr3_nt: TGTGCCGCCGGGCTAGAAAGGGGCACAGATACGCAGTATTTT

clone_size: -
v_call: TRBV30
d_call: -
j_call: TRBJ1-6
cdr3_aa: CAWCPRDWYSPLHF
cdr3_nt: TGTGCCTGGTGCCCCAGGGATTGGTATTCACCCCTCCACTTT

clone_size: -
v_call: TRBV5-1
d_call: TRBD1
j_call: TRBJ1-1
cdr3_aa: CASSSTGTGAFF
cdr3_nt: TGCGCCAGCAGTTCCACCGGGACAGGGGCTTTCTTT

clone_size: -
v_call: TRBV9
d_call: -
j_call: TRBJ1-1
cdr3_aa: CASSGQAMNTEAFF
cdr3_nt: TGTGCCAGCAGCGGCCAAGCAATGAACACTGAAGCTTTCTTT

clone_size: -
v_call: TRBV10-3
d_call: TRBD1
j_call: TRBJ1-2
cdr3_aa: CAISGQGALDGYTF
cdr3_nt: TGTGCCATCAGCGGACAGGGGGCTTTGGATGGCTACACCTTC

clone_size: once
v_call: TRBV2
d_call: -
j_call: TRBJ1-5
cdr3_aa: CASSGQAGNQPQHF
cdr3_nt: TGTGCCAGCAGTGGACAGGCAGGCAATCAGCCCCAGCATTTT

clone_size: -
v_call: TRBV2
d_call: TRBD1
j_call: TRBJ2-3
cdr3_aa: CASSIRDRVTDTQYF
cdr3_nt: TGTGCCAGCAGCATCCGGGACAGGGTCACAGATACGCAGTATTTT

clone_size: -
v_call: TRBV5-1
d_call: -
j_call: TRBJ2-6
cdr3_aa: CASSLKSGANVLTF
cdr3_nt: TGCGCCAGCAGCTTGAAGTCTGGGGCCAACGTCCTGACTTTC

clone_size: -
v_call: TRBV2
d_call: TRBD1
j_call: TRBJ1-6
cdr3_aa: CASNQGARSPLHF
cdr3_nt: TGTGCCAGCAATCAGGGGGCACGTTCACCCCTCCACTTT

clone_size: -
v_call: TRBV2
d_call: TRBD1
j_call: TRBJ1-1
cdr3_aa: CASSEGLGQGNTEAFF
cdr3_nt: TGTGCCAGCAGTGAAGGCCTGGGACAGGGGAACACTGAAGCTTTCTTT

clone_size: few
v_call: TRBV6-5
d_call: -
j_call: TRBJ1-2
cdr3_aa: CASSYSGGDEGYTF
cdr3_nt: TGTGCCAGCAGTTATTCGGGGGGGGATGAAGGCTACACCTTC

clone_size: -
v_call: TRBV5-1
d_call: TRBD1
j_call: TRBJ1-1
cdr3_aa: CASETGQGAFTEAFF
cdr3_nt: TGCGCCAGCGAGACGGGACAGGGGGCTTTCACTGAAGCTTTCTTT

clone_size: -
v_call: TRBV27
d_call: -
j_call: TRBJ1-6
cdr3_aa: CASSLSPGGNSPLHF
cdr3_nt: TGTGCCAGCAGTTTATCCCCTGGGGGTAATTCACCCCTCCACTTT

clone_size: -
v_call: TRBV25-1
d_call: TRBD2
j_call: TRBJ2-7
cdr3_aa: CASSEYLAGGSYEQYF
cdr3_nt: TGTGCCAGCAGTGAATATCTAGCGGGGGGCTCCTACGAGCAGTACTTC

clone_size: -
v_call: TRBV10-3
d_call: TRBD1
j_call: TRBJ1-5
cdr3_aa: CAISDHGTVSNQPQHF
cdr3_nt: TGTGCCATCAGTGACCACGGGACAGTTAGCAATCAGCCCCAGCATTTT

clone_size: -
v_call: TRBV29-1
d_call: -
j_call: TRBJ1-2
cdr3_aa: CSVVRGVNGYTF
cdr3_nt: TGCAGCGTTGTTAGGGGTGTTAATGGCTACACCTTC

clone_size: many
v_call: TRBV7-2
d_call: -
j_call: TRBJ1-3
cdr3_aa: CASSFMTGGSGNTIYF
cdr3_nt: TGTGCCAGCAGCTTCATGACAGGAGGTTCTGGAAACACCATATATTTT

clone_size: few
v_call: TRBV5-1
d_call: -
j_call: TRBJ1-1
cdr3_aa: CASSRALGDTEAFF
cdr3_nt: TGCGCCAGCAGCCGCGCATTAGGGGATACTGAAGCTTTCTTT

clone_size: few
v_call: TRBV7-2
d_call: -
j_call: TRBJ1-5
cdr3_aa: CASSQGSNQPQHF
cdr3_nt: TGTGCCAGCAGCCAGGGTAGCAATCAGCCCCAGCATTTT

clone_size: -
v_call: TRBV29-1
d_call: -
j_call: TRBJ2-1
cdr3_aa: CSVAGPLVYNEQFF
cdr3_nt: TGCAGCGTCGCTGGCCCCTTAGTGTACAATGAGCAGTTCTTC

clone_size: once
v_call: TRBV30
d_call: -
j_call: TRBJ1-6
cdr3_aa: CAWRSPSYNSPLHF
cdr3_nt: TGTGCCTGGAGGTCACCGTCCTATAATTCACCCCTCCACTTT

clone_size: -
v_call: TRBV5-1
d_call: -
j_call: TRBJ2-2
cdr3_aa: CASSSEELTGELFF
cdr3_nt: TGCGCCAGCAGCTCGGAGGAGCTCACCGGGGAGCTGTTTTTT

clone_size: -
v_call: TRBV2
d_call: -
j_call: TRBJ2-7
cdr3_aa: CASSDKGVLNEQYF
cdr3_nt: TGTGCCAGCAGTGATAAGGGGGTTCTGAACGAGCAGTACTTC

clone_size: -
v_call: TRBV7-2
d_call: -
j_call: TRBJ1-4
cdr3_aa: CASSLGLATNEKLFF
cdr3_nt: TGTGCCAGCAGCTTAGGCTTAGCAACTAATGAAAAACTGTTTTTT

clone_size: -
v_call: TRBV29-1
d_call: -
j_call: TRBJ1-1
cdr3_aa: CSARPVGTEAFF
cdr3_nt: TGCAGCGCTCGCCCTGTGGGGACAGAAGCTTTCTTT